This is a list of T cell receptor beta chains from one sample in a study of T cells in Graves' hyperthyroidism and ophthalmopathy. MiXCR, applied by TCRdb to the multiplex PCR reads, yields one record per CDR3 protein. The sample carries roughly 500,000 distinct CDR3 sequences, roughly 50% recorded once. The specimen was peripheral blood or thyroid tissue (not recorded which). These receptors came from an adult woman with Graves' disease, either hyperthyroidism or ophthalmopathy (not recorded which). The CDR3 runs from the conserved cysteine through the conserved F or W. D genes are given only for firm matches. The size field is filled for only some rows; it gives once, few, many or a size class.

j_call | d_call | clone_size | v_call | cdr3_aa | cdr3_nt
TRBJ1-2 | . | . | TRBV6-5 | CASSREAGANYGYTF | TGTGCCAGCAGCCGGGAGGCCGGAGCTAACTATGGCTACACCTTC
TRBJ2-5 | . | . | TRBV15 | CAASSLRQETQYF | TGTGCCGCCAGCAGCTTGCGCCAAGAGACCCAGTACTTC
TRBJ1-1 | . | . | TRBV7-2 | CASSLEGEVEAFF | TGTGCCAGCAGCTTAGAAGGGGAAGTTGAAGCTTTCTTT
TRBJ1-5 | . | many | TRBV5-1 | CASSLEGYSNQPQHF | TGTGCCAGCAGCTTAGAGGGGTATAGCAATCAGCCCCAGCATTTT
TRBJ2-2 | . | . | TRBV7-2 | CASSPSRHTGELFF | TGTGCCAGCAGCCCCAGCAGGCACACCGGGGAGCTGTTTTTT
TRBJ2-5 | . | . | TRBV7-9 | CASSPRGGGGEPQYF | TGTGCCAGCAGCCCTCGAGGAGGAGGCGGGGAGCCCCAGTACTTC
TRBJ1-6 | . | . | TRBV5-6 | CASSLAGHLNSPLHF | TGTGCCAGCAGCTTGGCGGGACACCTGAATTCACCCCTCCACTTT
TRBJ1-2 | TRBD1 | few | TRBV27 | CASRVAGGDYGYTF | TGTGCCAGCAGAGTTGCAGGGGGCGACTATGGCTACACCTTC
TRBJ2-7 | TRBD2 | many | TRBV7-6 | CASSLGAGTSREQYF | TGTGCCAGCAGCTTAGGAGCGGGAACCTCTCGGGAGCAGTACTTC
TRBJ2-5 | . | . | TRBV7-2 | CASSQPWSQETQYF | TGTGCCAGCAGCCAACCGTGGAGCCAAGAGACCCAGTACTTC
TRBJ2-7 | . | . | TRBV20-1 | CSAPYSYEQYF | TGCAGTGCACCGTACTCCTACGAGCAGTACTTC
TRBJ1-6 | TRBD1 | few | TRBV10-3 | CAISPGTGKKDSPLHF | TGTGCCATCAGCCCCGGGACAGGAAAAAAAGATTCACCCCTCCACTTT
TRBJ1-5 | . | many | TRBV2 | CASSAPEESSNQPQHF | TGTGCCAGCAGTGCCCCAGAGGAAAGTAGCAATCAGCCCCAGCATTTT
TRBJ2-5 | . | . | TRBV10-3 | CAIMREGWRETQYF | TGTGCCATCATGCGTGAGGGGTGGCGGGAGACCCAGTACTTC
TRBJ2-5 | TRBD2 | once | TRBV7-3 | CASSQASSGQETQYF | TGCGCCAGCAGCCAAGCTTCTAGCGGGCAAGAGACCCAGTACTTC
TRBJ1-2 | . | many | TRBV7-8 | CASSLGDWKRGGYTF | TGTGCCAGCAGCTTAGGAGACTGGAAGAGAGGTGGCTACACCTTC
TRBJ2-7 | . | once | TRBV2 | CASRDSQVYEQYF | TGTGCCAGCAGAGACAGCCAGGTCTACGAGCAGTACTTC
TRBJ1-1 | . | . | TRBV7-8 | CASSPREGPEAFF | TGTGCCAGCAGCCCTCGAGAAGGGCCTGAAGCTTTCTTT
TRBJ1-5 | TRBD1 | . | TRBV12-3/TRBV12-4 | CASSWPGQGARQPQHF | TGTGCCAGCAGTTGGCCGGGACAGGGGGCTCGGCAGCCCCAGCATTTT
TRBJ1-3 | . | few | TRBV11-3 | CASSLGTDSGNTIYF | TGTGCCAGCAGCTTAGGGACAGACTCTGGAAACACCATATATTTT
TRBJ1-1 | . | . | TRBV2 | CASSDLGANTEAFF | TGTGCCAGCAGTGATCTTGGGGCGAACACTGAAGCTTTCTTT
TRBJ2-5 | . | . | TRBV29-1 | CSVAQRGATGETQYF | TGCAGCGTGGCCCAAAGAGGGGCCACTGGGGAGACCCAGTACTTC
TRBJ1-1 | . | once | TRBV25-1 | CARDDRTGAEAFF | TGTGCTAGAGATGACAGGACCGGAGCTGAAGCTTTCTTT
TRBJ1-2 | TRBD1 | . | TRBV30 | CAWSHGTGPYGYTF | TGTGCCTGGAGTCACGGGACAGGACCCTATGGCTACACCTTC
TRBJ2-5 | . | many | TRBV7-2 | CASSLARGGQETQYF | TGCGCCAGCAGCTTGGCCCGGGGCGGCCAAGAGACCCAGTACTTC
TRBJ1-6 | TRBD1 | . | TRBV20-1 | CSASQGGGTGPLSSPLHF | TGCAGTGCTAGTCAGGGGGGGGGGACAGGGCCCTTGAGTTCACCCCTCCACTTT
TRBJ1-2 | TRBD1 | . | TRBV28 | CAGSYPPGQGEGYTF | TGTGCCGGCAGTTATCCTCCGGGACAGGGAGAAGGCTACACCTTC
TRBJ1-2 | . | once | TRBV7-4 | CASSVTRTDYGYTF | TGTGCCAGCAGCGTGACTAGGACAGACTATGGCTACACCTTC
TRBJ2-2 | TRBD1 | many | TRBV19 | CASSQGTGLRRTLNTGELFF | TGTGCCAGTAGCCAAGGGACAGGGCTTCGGAGAACCCTGAACACCGGGGAGCTGTTTTTT
TRBJ2-1 | TRBD2 | . | TRBV19 | CASSWTSGGYNEQFF | TGTGCCAGTAGTTGGACTAGCGGAGGGTACAATGAGCAGTTCTTC
TRBJ1-6 | . | many | TRBV5-1 | CASSIDSPRGSPLHF | TGCGCCAGCAGTATTGATTCCCCTCGGGGATCACCCCTCCACTTT
TRBJ2-2 | TRBD2 | once | TRBV24-1 | CATSVAGRNTGELFF | TGTGCCACCAGTGTAGCGGGCCGGAACACCGGGGAGCTGTTTTTT
TRBJ2-7 | TRBD1 | . | TRBV29-1 | CSVPGTGLDEQYF | TGCAGCGTACCGGGGACAGGGTTGGACGAGCAGTACTTC
TRBJ2-2 | TRBD2 | few | TRBV28 | CASSSAGVAGPSTGELFF | TGTGCCAGCAGTTCGGCCGGGGTAGCGGGACCGAGCACCGGGGAGCTGTTTTTT
TRBJ1-2 | . | . | TRBV10-3 | CAIREPGGDYGYTF | TGTGCCATCAGAGAACCGGGGGGCGACTATGGCTACACCTTC
TRBJ2-7 | TRBD2 | many | TRBV5-1 | CASSTGGTSYEQYF | TGCGCCAGCAGCACCGGGGGGACCTCCTACGAGCAGTACTTC
TRBJ2-2 | . | . | TRBV5-1 | CASRRTSSGLNTGELFF | TGCGCCAGCAGACGAACCAGTAGCGGACTTAACACCGGGGAGCTGTTTTTT
TRBJ1-2 | . | few | TRBV29-1 | CSVVVGWAEGYTF | TGCAGCGTTGTGGTGGGGTGGGCAGAAGGCTACACCTTC
TRBJ2-6 | TRBD1 | many | TRBV6-1 | CASSSQGAGANVLTF | TGTGCCAGCAGTTCACAGGGGGCTGGGGCCAACGTCCTGACTTTC
TRBJ1-1 | . | many | TRBV3-1 | CASSFRPLSSEAFF | TGTGCCAGCAGCTTCCGTCCGTTATCGTCTGAAGCTTTCTTT
TRBJ2-2 | . | many | TRBV25-1 | CASSPPSTGELFF | TGTGCCAGCTCCCCCCCTAGTACCGGGGAGCTGTTTTTT
TRBJ2-7 | . | . | TRBV24-1 | CATSEAYNEQYF | TGTGCCACCAGTGAGGCGTACAATGAGCAGTACTTC
TRBJ2-7 | TRBD1 | . | TRBV19 | CASSKGQGADEQYF | TGTGCCAGTAGCAAGGGACAGGGCGCCGACGAGCAGTACTTC
TRBJ2-7 | . | few | TRBV20-1 | CSARSGHEQYF | TGCAGTGCTAGATCAGGACACGAGCAGTACTTC
TRBJ2-7 | TRBD1 | . | TRBV28 | CASTHDRGRAYEQYF | TGTGCCAGCACCCACGACAGGGGGCGAGCCTACGAGCAGTACTTC
TRBJ1-6 | . | many | TRBV20-1 | CSARSRLGYNSPLHF | TGCAGTGCTAGATCTCGGTTGGGGTATAATTCACCCCTCCACTTT
TRBJ1-6 | . | many | TRBV9 | CASSAGTLDSPLHF | TGTGCCAGCAGCGCCGGGACGCTCGATTCACCCCTCCACTTT
TRBJ1-1 | . | many | TRBV28 | CASTGTPSEAFF | TGTGCCAGCACCGGGACCCCCTCGGAAGCTTTCTTT
TRBJ1-5 | TRBD1 | . | TRBV29-1 | CSVATGTGRRYSNQPQHF | TGCAGCGTCGCCACCGGGACAGGGCGAAGATATAGCAATCAGCCCCAGCATTTT
TRBJ2-3 | . | . | TRBV14 | CASSQDWASGTQYF | TGTGCCAGCAGCCAAGATTGGGCCTCTGGTACGCAGTATTTT
TRBJ1-5 | . | . | TRBV12-3/TRBV12-4 | CASTNQEYQPQHF | TGTGCCAGCACTAATCAGGAATATCAGCCCCAGCATTTT
TRBJ2-7 | TRBD2 | . | TRBV19 | CASSPGLAGGVEQYF | TGTGCCAGTAGTCCGGGGCTAGCGGGAGGGGTCGAGCAGTACTTC
TRBJ1-4 | . | many | TRBV12-3/TRBV12-4 | CASGRKTGTPREKLFF | TGTGCCAGCGGACGAAAAACCGGGACACCGAGGGAAAAACTGTTTTTT
TRBJ1-4 | . | many | TRBV7-3 | CASSPRQPNEKLFF | TGTGCCAGCAGCCCCAGACAGCCCAATGAAAAACTGTTTTTT
TRBJ1-2 | . | many | TRBV6-5 | CASSQTSHRDLSGYTF | TGTGCCAGCAGCCAAACGAGTCACAGGGACCTCTCTGGCTACACCTTC
TRBJ2-5 | . | many | TRBV28 | CASSLPRDKKSQYF | TGTGCCAGCAGTTTACCCCGGGACAAGAAGTCCCAGTACTTC
TRBJ2-2 | . | many | TRBV10-1 | CASSDVGGHQNTGELFF | TGCGCCAGCAGTGACGTCGGGGGACACCAGAACACCGGGGAGCTGTTTTTT
TRBJ1-5 | TRBD1 | once | TRBV7-8 | CASRGQGLQPQHF | TGTGCCAGCAGAGGACAGGGGCTTCAGCCCCAGCATTTT
TRBJ1-1 | TRBD1 | many | TRBV6-1 | CASSETRGLTEAFF | TGTGCCAGCAGTGAAACGAGGGGGCTGACTGAAGCTTTCTTT
TRBJ1-4 | . | . | TRBV7-2 | CASSLALQQKLFF | TGTGCCAGCAGCTTAGCGTTACAGCAAAAACTGTTTTTT